The source of this T cell receptor (beta chain) is a study of T cells after yellow fever vaccination. Study summary: Preparation of the low-cell-number fractions used SMART-Seq v4 Ultra Low Input. Overall study findings and caveats: A secondary response was less intense yet reached its peak sooner, at day 5 versus 15. The booster response re-showed most primary clones: around 96% CD4, over 80% CD8.

The V gene lost 0 bases and the J gene lost 7 bases, with 19 bases spanning the gap. Germline V CDR1 and CDR2: SGHTS, YDEGEE. The CDR3 has 16 amino acids. This clonotype occurred many times. Its antigen is as yet unknown. For TCR, cDNA came from 5'RACE template switching, which added a universal primer site and UMIs. A single record per CDR3 protein comes from TCRdb applying MiXCR to the 5' RACE reads. The sample contains under 600,000 distinct CDR3 sequences, 21% of which appear only once. The V call is TRBV5-8, the J call TRBJ1-2; D is ambiguous. This TCR was sampled from a young man who received the YFV17D yellow fever vaccine. This material consisted of PBMCs, taken 21 days after the first yellow fever vaccination. The DNA for the CDR3 is TGTGCCAGCAGCTTGGGCGGGAGCGGATTGGGTTTTGGCTACACCTTC. Encoded protein: CASSLGGSGLGFGYTF.